This T cell receptor beta chain came from a study of molecular identifiers for immune sequencing clone quantification. Study details: Four of five RNA aliquots from around 20,000 or 100,000 naive CD8 T cells were sequenced.

In the case of this clonotype: Its matching antigen is unknown. One junction end does not reproduce the germline sequence, and a read error may be involved.

Study-wide results and caveats: Clones carrying above 20 RNA copies accounted for over 98% of effector molecules, under 1% in naive cells. Jurkat TCR RNA spiked in from one cell could reportedly be detected among some 980,000 naive cells.

TCRdb recomputed calls from the PCR reads with MiXCR, one row per CDR3 protein. Seen here are more than 85,000 distinct CDR3 sequences, about a third observed once, and the top ten hold around a tenth. Germline CDR1 and CDR2: SEHNR and FQNEAQ (reference sequence). CDR3 length: 14 residues. The TCR comes from a human donor in good health. Some libraries in this study had Jurkat cell RNA spiked in. The material sequenced was naive CD8+ T cells from blood, with Jurkat cell RNA spiked in. Subset indicated: FACS-sorted CD8+CD4-CCR7+CD45RA+ naive T cells. V usage is TRBV7-9 and J usage is TRBJ1-5; D gene uncertain. This chain's CDR3 is CACSLGNSNQPQHF. CDR3 coding DNA: TGTGCCTGCAGCTTAGGGAATAGCAATCAGCCCCAGCATTTT. The full variable domain, rest sourced from reference TRBV7-9 and TRBJ1-5, is DTGVSQNPRHKITKRGQNVTFRCDPISEHNRLYWYRQTLGQGPEFLTYFQNEAQLEKSRLLSDRFSAERPKGSFSTLEIQRTEQGDSAMYLCACSLGNSNQPQHFGDGTRLSIL.